One and the same sample provided the 9 T cell receptor beta chains below, sequenced in a study of cytomegalovirus exposure and HLA in healthy donors. PCR amplification relied on 60 Vbeta primers (plus 13 Jbeta primers). Here immunoSEQ multiplex PCR was the method, and the copy in TCRdb shows in-frame clones only, minus some. This table holds over 100,000 clones, 69% found once. The material sequenced was PBMCs. All receptors come from a woman between 65 and 79 years old in good health and CMV-seropositive.

The chain has TRBV5-1 and TRBJ2-1; D is undetermined. The V end was cut by 4 bases, the J end by 4 bases, with 15 bases between. CDR3 length: 15 residues. Germline V CDR1 and CDR2: SGHRS, YFSETQ. This CDR3 is CASSPEDVTYNEQFF. The DNA of the CDR3 is TGCGCCAGCAGCCCGGAAGATGTGACTTACAATGAGCAGTTCTTC.

The J gene is TRBJ1-2, the V gene TRBV2; no clear D. With 6 bases removed from V and 4 bases from J, the gap between germline ends came to 12 bases. CDR1 is SNHLY and CDR2 is FYNNEI in the germline V gene. There are 13 residues in the CDR3. CDR3 amino acids: CASRGIGFYGYTF. The CDR3, as DNA: TGTGCCAGCAGGGGCATTGGGTTCTATGGCTACACCTTC.

The chain is built from TRBV11-2 and TRBJ1-1, with D perhaps TRBD1 (5 bases). V dropped 2 bases and J dropped 3 bases, with 16 bases sitting between them. Germline V lookup: CDR1 SGHAT, CDR2 FQNNGV. The CDR3 runs 16 residues. The CDR3 sequence is CASSLSGGVGYTEAFF. For the CDR3, the DNA is TGTGCCAGCAGCTTATCCGGAGGGGTGGGGTACACTGAAGCTTTCTTT. Supplemented by reference TRBV11-2 and TRBJ1-1, the full variable domain reads EAGVAQSPRYKIIEKRQSVAFWCNPISGHATLYWYQQILGQGPKLLIQFQNNGVVDDSQLPKDRFSAERLKGVDSTLKIQPAKLEDSAVYLCASSLSGGVGYTEAFFGQGTRLTVV.

This sequence joins TRBV10-3 and TRBJ1-1; 7 positions match TRBD1. The CDR3 consists of 15 residues. Per germline, CDR1 ENHRY and CDR2 SYGVKD. V trimming: 2 bases; J trimming: 1 base; junction bases outside the gene matches: 4. This chain's CDR3 is CAISEPRTGNTEAFF. DNA of the CDR3: TGTGCCATCAGTGAGCCGCGGACAGGGAACACTGAAGCTTTCTTT.

The V gene is TRBV2, the J gene TRBJ1-1, with D perhaps matching TRBD1 (6 bases). V dropped 6 bases and J dropped 2 bases, with 10 bases sitting between them. CDR1 is SNHLY, CDR2 FYNNEI, per germline. CDR3 size: 13 residues. In nucleotides, the CDR3 is TGTGCCAGCAGCACAGGGCGAAACACTGAAGCTTTCTTT. Encoded protein: CASSTGRNTEAFF.

The chain links TRBV5-1 to TRBJ1-1, with TRBD1 as a possible D gene (5 bases). V lost 1 base and J 3 bases, leaving 10 bases between the germline ends. Germline CDR1 is SGHRS and CDR2 is YFSETQ. The CDR3 totals 14 residues. CDR3 residues: CASSLIGDDTEAFF. DNA for the CDR3: TGCGCCAGCAGCTTGATAGGGGATGACACTGAAGCTTTCTTT.

Concerning this clone itself: One end of the junction does not line up with germline, which may come from a read error. The rearrangement uses TRBV7-7 and TRBJ2-5, with TRBD1 matching 8 bases. The germline gives CDR1 SSHAT, CDR2 FNYEAQ (reference sequence). The CDR3 extends over 14 amino acids. The CDR3, as DNA: TGTGCTAGCAGCCAACCAGGGGGCGCGGAGACCCAGTACTTC. Its translation is CASSQPGGAETQYF.

The chain recombines TRBV19 with TRBJ1-2; D ambiguous. The ends were cut back, 5 bases at V and 9 bases at J, with 22 bases in the middle. CDR3 length: 15 residues. Germline CDR1 is LNHDA and CDR2 is SQIVND (reference sequence). The CDR3 DNA follows: TGTGCCAGTAGTCCCCTGAACACCCAAGGGAGTAGCTACACCTTC. This translates into CASSPLNTQGSSYTF.

The chain has TRBV21-1 and TRBJ1-1. TRBV21-1 has pseudogene status. This CDR3 region has 17 residues. This CDR3 is CASSKIGGFPQNTEAFF. The CDR3 region has the DNA TGTGCCAGCAGCAAAATCGGGGGGTTCCCACAGAACACTGAAGCTTTCTTT.